These 21 T cell receptor beta chains were sequenced from one sample in a study of T cells after somatic rescue of genetic block. Libraries were prepared by immunoSEQ multiplex PCR; TCRdb keeps only in-frame clonotypes and omits some of them. The table records 60,000 to 90,000 clones, approximately 91% of them present only once. The sample comprised peripheral blood mononuclear cells (PBMCs). The receptors here all came from a man aged 30 to 45.

This chain links TRBV11-2 with TRBJ1-1; the D gene is possibly TRBD1 (6 bases). Deletions cut 2 bases from V and 3 bases from J, with 16 bases between. CDR1 and CDR2 (germline): SGHAT, FQNNGV. The CDR3 totals 16 residues. CDR3 sequence: CASSLRDIGRDTEAFF. The CDR3 region has the DNA TGTGCCAGCAGCTTAAGGGACATAGGACGGGACACTGAAGCTTTCTTT.

The rearrangement joins TRBV29-1 to TRBJ1-2; the D is unclear. Germline V gene lookup returns CDR1 SQVTM and CDR2 ANQGSEA. CDR3 length equals 12 residues. V lost 2 bases to trimming and J lost 2 bases, with 6 bases between them. The CDR3 sequence is CSVESQNYGYTF. DNA of the CDR3: TGCAGCGTTGAAAGCCAGAACTATGGCTACACCTTC. Using reference TRBV29-1 and TRBJ1-2 for the parts outside the CDR3, the full variable domain is SAVISQKPSRDICQRGTSLTIQCQVDSQVTMMFWYRQQPGQSLTLIATANQGSEATYESGFVIDKFPISRPNLTFSTLTVSNMSPEDSSIYLCSVESQNYGYTFGSGTRLTVV.

The chain employs TRBV12-5 and TRBJ2-1; the match to TRBD2 covers 7 bases. Trimming took 0 bases from V and 5 from J; bases not matched to a gene: 7. The CDR3 sequence is 16 residues long. CDR1 LGHNT and CDR2 FRNRAP come from the germline V gene. CDR3 coding DNA: TGTGCTAGTGGTTTGGTACCTGCGGGAGTGGACAATGAGCAGTTCTTC. Residues: CASGLVPAGVDNEQFF. The full variable domain, its missing parts supplied by reference TRBV12-5 and TRBJ2-1, is DARVTQTPRHKVTEMGQEVTMRCQPILGHNTVFWYRQTMMQGLELLAYFRNRAPLDDSGMPKDRFSAEMPDATLATLKIQPSEPRDSAVYFCASGLVPAGVDNEQFFGPGTRLTVL.

This clone was recorded only once. This chain uses TRBV18 with TRBJ1-4, with 7 bases that match TRBD1. V lost 2 bases and J lost 6; bases outside the gene matches: 6. From germline, CDR1 is KGHSH and CDR2 LQKENI. The CDR3 loop spans 15 amino acids. This CDR3 reads CASSPRQGKDEKLFF. The CDR3, as DNA: TGTGCCAGCTCACCAAGACAGGGCAAGGATGAAAAACTGTTTTTT.

V gene TRBV6-1 combines with J gene TRBJ2-7; a possible D gene is TRBD2 (5 bases). The CDR3 is 12 amino acids. V was cut by 6 bases and J by 0 bases, with 6 bases left in between. Germline loops: CDR1 MNHNS, CDR2 SASEGT. This chain's CDR3 is CASSGDSYEQYF. DNA for the CDR3: TGTGCCAGCAGCGGGGACTCCTACGAGCAGTACTTC.

The CDR3: CASSYRGEEKLFF. The DNA for the CDR3 is TGTGCCAGCAGTTACCGGGGGGAGGAAAAACTGTTTTTT. J is TRBJ1-4 and V is TRBV6-6; D possibly corresponds to TRBD1 (5 bases). This CDR3 is 13 amino acids long. Trimming pared 2 bases from V and 8 bases from J, leaving 9 bases between. CDR1 MNHNY and CDR2 SVGAGI come from the germline V gene (reference sequence).

In this sample, this clone turned up once. CDR3 protein: CASSYSLGQIYEQYF. In DNA form, the CDR3 reads TGTGCCAGCAGTTACTCGTTGGGACAGATCTACGAGCAGTACTTC. V and J are TRBV6-5 and TRBJ2-7; 7 bases align to TRBD1. After removal of 0 bases from V and 3 bases from J, the junction contained 5 bases not matched to a gene. The CDR3 contains 15 residues. CDR1 is MNHEY and CDR2 is SVGAGI in the germline V gene.

This chain joins TRBV6-6 and TRBJ1-4; D may be TRBD1 (6 bases). CDR1 MNHNY and CDR2 SVGAGI come from the germline V gene (reference sequence). This CDR3 region has 14 residues. V dropped 6 bases and J dropped 5 bases, with 13 bases sitting between them. In nucleotides, the CDR3 is TGTGCCAGCAGAAAGGACAGTAGGAATGAAAAACTGTTTTTT. It yields the protein CASRKDSRNEKLFF.

The rearrangement joins TRBV6-5 to TRBJ1-1; D is undetermined. The CDR3 is 14 residues long. Trimming took 4 bases from V and 0 from J, leaving 9 bases between them. The germline V gene has CDR1 MNHEY and CDR2 SVGAGI. Here the CDR3 reads CASSWTAMNTEAFF. The CDR3 nucleotides are TGTGCCAGCAGTTGGACTGCGATGAACACTGAAGCTTTCTTT.

This clone was picked up one time. The V and J genes are TRBV5-8 and TRBJ2-4, with a tentative D call TRBD1 (6 bases). CDR3 length: 14 amino acids. Germline CDR1 is SGHTS and CDR2 is YDEGEE. Trimming stripped 0 bases from V and 8 bases from J, with 12 bases between. The CDR3 here is CASSLEGELYIQYF. The CDR3 bases are TGTGCCAGCAGCTTGGAGGGGGAGTTGTACATTCAGTACTTC.

The CDR3 DNA follows: TGCGCCAGCAGCCAAGGGGCCCTACAGGAGGGCGGCTACACCTTC. Amino acids: CASSQGALQEGGYTF. The V gene is TRBV4-3, the J gene TRBJ1-2; the D gene is possibly TRBD1 (5 bases). Trimming removed 1 base at V and 8 bases at J, with 17 bases between. The germline CDR1 and CDR2 sequences are LGHNA and YSLEER. The CDR3 extends over 15 amino acids.

This clone was seen just once. The chain's CDR3 is CASSRSAGQETQYF. The CDR3 DNA is TGTGCCAGCTCACGATCGGCGGGACAAGAGACCCAGTACTTC. The chain has TRBV18 and TRBJ2-5; D might be TRBD2 (6 bases). The CDR3 sequence is 14 residues long. V was shortened by 4 bases and J by 2 bases, with 11 bases between the two germline ends. The germline V gene encodes CDR1 KGHSH and CDR2 LQKENI.

This chain uses TRBV11-2 with TRBJ2-7, with 7 bases matching TRBD1. Losses at the gene ends were 0 bases for V and 5 bases for J; bases not matched to a gene: 4. CDR3 size: 14 residues. Germline-derived CDR1 and CDR2 are SGHAT and FQNNGV. CDR3 nucleotide sequence: TGTGCCAGCAGCTTAGACGGCAGGGGGAACGAGCAGTACTTC. Protein sequence: CASSLDGRGNEQYF.

This chain links TRBV18 with TRBJ2-1; D not certain. Trimming removed 1 base at V and 3 bases at J, with 7 bases between. The germline CDR1 and CDR2 sequences are KGHSH and LQKENI. This CDR3 spans 14 amino acids. CDR3 amino acids: CASSPQKGYNEQFF. CDR3 DNA sequence: TGTGCCAGCTCACCACAAAAGGGCTACAATGAGCAGTTCTTC.

CDR3 nucleotide sequence: TGCGCCAGCAGATCCAAGACGGCCGGACTAGCGGGAGGGCTGGAGCAGTTCTTC. Translating it yields CASRSKTAGLAGGLEQFF. This rearrangement joins TRBV5-1 to TRBJ2-1, with 15 nucleotides matching TRBD2. The germline V gene encodes CDR1 SGHRS and CDR2 YFSETQ. The CDR3 has 18 amino acids. V shed 5 bases, J shed 10 bases, and the junction held 16 bases outside the gene matches.

The genes are TRBV13 and TRBJ1-2; D unclear. CDR1 is PRHDT, CDR2 FYEKMQ, per germline (reference sequence). With 5 bases removed from V and 2 bases from J, the gap between germline ends came to 9 bases. This CDR3 spans 13 amino acids. CDR3 region: CASSPSVNYGYTF. Written as DNA, the CDR3 is TGTGCCAGCAGCCCCTCTGTAAACTATGGCTACACCTTC. The whole variable domain, filled in from reference TRBV13 and TRBJ1-2, reads AAGVIQSPRHLIKEKRETATLKCYPIPRHDTVYWYQQGPGQDPQFLISFYEKMQSDKGSIPDRFSAQQFSDYHSELNMSSLELGDSALYFCASSPSVNYGYTFGSGTRLTVV.

This chain links TRBV5-4 with TRBJ2-7, with 9 bases matching TRBD1. Germline V CDR1 and CDR2: SGHNT, YYREEE (reference sequence). The CDR3 length is 14 residues. The trim removed 1 base at V and 6 bases at J, leaving 5 bases unmatched. The CDR3 nucleotides read TGTGCCAGCAGCTTGCTACAGGGGGCGTCCGAGCAGTACTTC. Its translation: CASSLLQGASEQYF.

V gene TRBV7-9 combines with J gene TRBJ1-2; D might be TRBD1 (6 bases). The length of the CDR3 is 16 residues. Germline lookup yields CDR1 SEHNR and CDR2 FQNEAQ (reference sequence). V was trimmed by 2 bases and J by 0 bases, leaving 13 bases between them. This chain's CDR3 is CASSLNTGGPNYGYTF. Here the CDR3 DNA reads TGTGCCAGCAGCTTAAACACCGGGGGCCCTAACTATGGCTACACCTTC.

The genes are TRBV4-3 and TRBJ2-2; 12 nucleotides agree with TRBD2. Germline-derived CDR1 and CDR2 are LGHNA and YSLEER. The CDR3 has 17 residues. The V and J ends lost 1 base and 6 bases, in that order; junction bases with no gene match: 6. The CDR3 is CASSQALAGGQSGELFF. The CDR3 DNA reads TGCGCCAGCAGCCAAGCACTAGCGGGAGGTCAGTCCGGGGAGCTGTTTTTT.

J is TRBJ1-5 and V is TRBV7-8; 7 nucleotides line up with TRBD1. The V gene end was trimmed by 4 bases and the J gene end by 3 bases; junction bases not matched to a gene: 6. Germline-derived CDR1 and CDR2 are SGHVS and FQNEAQ. The CDR3 is 15 residues long. The CDR3 protein is CASSSLGQLNQPQHF. CDR3 DNA sequence: TGTGCCAGCAGCTCCCTGGGACAGCTCAATCAGCCCCAGCATTTT.

The sample holds one count of this clone. J is TRBJ2-5 and V is TRBV5-4; D may be TRBD1 (5 bases). This CDR3 comprises 17 residues. CDR1 is SGHNT and CDR2 is YYREEE in the germline V gene (reference sequence). V was cut by 4 bases and J by 5 bases, with 24 bases left in between. This CDR3 reads CASSLLPAWQGRETQYF. The CDR3 DNA sequence: TGTGCCAGCAGCCTTCTCCCCGCCTGGCAGGGAAGGGAGACCCAGTACTTC.